The 22 T cell receptor beta chains presented below share a single source sample, sequenced in a study of regulatory T cells in long-lasting Graves disease. The time point was: persistent/refractory GD, antithyroid drugs over 5 years with positive TRAb. Following extraction of RNA from PBMCs, that RNA was used to make the TCR library. With iRepertoire HTBI primers and Arm-PCR of CDR3 regions, TCR beta libraries were built. TCRdb reprocessed the multiplex PCR reads via MiXCR and lists one record per CDR3 protein. The sample lists roughly 500,000 distinct CDR3 sequences; around 21% were seen once. The sequenced sample was peripheral blood mononuclear cells (PBMCs), obtained when the disease was refractory, from a patient treated with antithyroid drugs. These receptors originate from a female donor with Graves disease.

V is TRBV9 and J is TRBJ2-7; 7 bases are shared with TRBD2. Unmatched junction bases numbered 4, after V lost 1 base and J lost 0 bases. The CDR3 length is 15 residues. Germline V gene sequence: CDR1 SGDLS, CDR2 YYNGEE. CDR3 region: CASSVRSGASYEQYF. In DNA form, the CDR3 reads TGTGCCAGCAGCGTAAGGAGCGGGGCCTCCTACGAGCAGTACTTC.

In this sample, this clonotype turned up a few times. V is TRBV27 and J is TRBJ2-1; no reliable D call. Germline-derived CDR1 and CDR2 are MNHEY and SMNVEV (reference sequence). V was clipped by 8 bases and J by 0 bases, with 8 bases between them. This CDR3 has 13 amino acids. Here the CDR3 reads CASAESSYNEQFF. The CDR3, as DNA: TGTGCCAGCGCAGAGAGCTCCTACAATGAGCAGTTCTTC.

The chain is built from TRBV9 and TRBJ1-1, with D maybe TRBD1 (5 bases). The CDR3 sequence is 14 residues long. In germline, CDR1 is SGDLS, CDR2 YYNGEE. With 3 bases removed from V and 7 bases from J, the gap between germline ends came to 16 bases. The CDR3, as DNA: TGTGCCAGCAGCGGTAAAGCCGGGGGGGATGAAGCTTTCTTT. This gives the protein CASSGKAGGDEAFF.

The chain uses TRBV6-2 or TRBV6-3 and TRBJ2-7, with 7 positions matching TRBD1. Germline CDR1 and CDR2: MNHEY and SVGEGT. The ends lost 0 bases at V and 2 bases at J; junction bases unmatched: 7. This CDR3 contains 16 residues. The CDR3 region has the DNA TGTGCCAGCAGTTACTCTCAGGGGGATTTCCCCTACGAGCAGTACTTC. This sequence encodes CASSYSQGDFPYEQYF.

This clonotype occurred many times. This chain uses TRBV27 with TRBJ2-2; unclear D gene. CDR1 and CDR2 from the germline V gene are MNHEY and SMNVEV (reference sequence). This CDR3 is built from 14 residues. V was clipped by 3 bases and J by 7 bases, with 12 bases between them. Written as DNA, the CDR3 is TGTGCCAGCAGTTTGGTTCGGTCCAACGGGGAGCTGTTTTTT. Amino acid sequence: CASSLVRSNGELFF.

This clonotype was detected only a few times. The V gene is TRBV29-1, the J gene TRBJ2-5; D perhaps matches TRBD2 (5 bases). V lost 8 bases, J lost 8 bases, and 9 bases lay in between. CDR3 length equals 9 residues. Germline lookup yields CDR1 SQVTM and CDR2 ANQGSEA. CDR3 sequence: CSLRGTQYF. CDR3 coding DNA: TGCAGCCTCCGGGGAACCCAGTACTTC. Variable domain in full (rest from reference TRBV29-1 and TRBJ2-5): SAVISQKPSRDICQRGTSLTIQCQVDSQVTMMFWYRQQPGQSLTLIATANQGSEATYESGFVIDKFPISRPNLTFSTLTVSNMSPEDSSIYLCSLRGTQYFGPGTRLLVL.

V and J are TRBV5-1 and TRBJ2-7, with D perhaps TRBD1 (5 bases). The CDR3 consists of 15 residues. The germline CDR1 and CDR2 sequences are SGHRS and YFSETQ. V shed 1 base and J shed 4 bases, with 15 bases lying between them. CDR3 protein: CASSLIPGSIYEQYF. The CDR3 coding sequence is TGCGCCAGCAGCTTGATTCCAGGGTCGATATACGAGCAGTACTTC.

This clonotype was recorded a few times. The chain employs TRBV7-2 and TRBJ2-7, with unresolved D. Trimming pared 1 base from V and 5 bases from J, leaving 12 bases between. Germline lookup yields CDR1 SGHTA and CDR2 FQGNSA. This CDR3 has 14 residues. For the CDR3, the DNA is TGTGCCAGCAGCTTAGGGCTGTTCCGGGACGAGCAGTACTTC. Its protein product is CASSLGLFRDEQYF.

The V call is TRBV10-1, the J call TRBJ2-3; D perhaps matches TRBD2 (5 bases). Trimming cost V 8 bases and J 5 bases, with 14 bases left between them. The CDR3 length is 13 residues. From germline, CDR1 is WNHNN and CDR2 SYGVQD (reference sequence). The CDR3 region is CASGRGSEDTQYF. The CDR3 nucleotides read TGCGCCAGCGGCCGTGGTAGCGAAGATACGCAGTATTTT.

Many counts were recorded for this clonotype. This chain connects TRBV15 to TRBJ1-2; D is ambiguous. The CDR3 extends over 13 amino acids. Germline loops: CDR1 LNHNV, CDR2 YYDKDF (reference sequence). Trimming pared 2 bases from V and 7 bases from J, leaving 11 bases between. The CDR3 DNA is TGTGCCACCAGCAGACCCGACGGTGGTGGCTACACCTTC. This translates into CATSRPDGGGYTF.

This clonotype appeared a few times. The chain recombines TRBV7-9 with TRBJ2-7; 7 bases are a match to TRBD2. Germline V lookup: CDR1 SEHNR, CDR2 FQNEAQ (reference sequence). The CDR3 length is 15 residues. Germline trimming cut 5 bases from V and 1 base from J; bases unmatched to any gene: 8. CDR3 in amino acids: CASSPPEGGSYEQYF. The CDR3 nucleotides are TGTGCCAGCAGCCCTCCGGAGGGAGGGTCCTACGAGCAGTACTTC.

J is TRBJ2-7 and V is TRBV12-3 or TRBV12-4; 12 nucleotides agree with TRBD2. This CDR3 has 15 residues. J gave up 4 bases and V 5 bases, and 6 bases lay outside the gene matches. CDR3 protein: CASSQRLAGEYEQYF. In DNA, the CDR3 is TGTGCCAGCAGTCAACGACTAGCGGGAGAGTACGAGCAGTACTTC.

Concerning this clonotype: Since a much larger clone is just one base distant, this may be a read error. This sequence joins TRBV15 and TRBJ1-5; D perhaps matches TRBD1 (6 bases). In germline, CDR1 is LNHNV, CDR2 YYDKDF (reference sequence). This CDR3 is 14 amino acids long. CDR3 region: CATGRDGGLGPQHF. The CDR3 DNA is TGTGCCACCGGCAGAGATGGGGGCCTGGGGCCCCAGCATTTT.

This clonotype appeared many times. The CDR3 protein is CASSSTGGRGNEQYF. In nucleotides, the CDR3 is TGTGCCAGCAGTTCAACAGGGGGTCGAGGGAACGAGCAGTACTTC. V gene TRBV12-3 or TRBV12-4 combines with J gene TRBJ2-7; 8 nucleotides align to TRBD1. The CDR3 has 15 residues. V was pared by 4 bases and J by 5 bases, with 10 bases of the junction left unmatched.

The table lists this clonotype with a count of one. The chain employs TRBV7-2 and TRBJ2-7; 12 nucleotides line up with TRBD2. Germline CDR1 and CDR2: SGHTA and FQGNSA. The V gene end was trimmed by 4 bases and the J gene end by 6 bases; junction bases not matched to a gene: 7. This CDR3 has 15 amino acids. The CDR3 sequence: CASSSWTSGTGEQYF. The CDR3 nucleotides read TGTGCCAGCAGCTCATGGACTAGCGGGACGGGCGAGCAGTACTTC.

In its sample, this clonotype was seen a few times. V is TRBV5-1 and J is TRBJ2-5; 8 nucleotides line up with TRBD2. With 0 bases clipped from V and 4 bases from J, the junction kept 5 bases outside the gene matches. Germline values: CDR1 SGHRS, CDR2 YFSETQ. The CDR3 is 15 amino acids. CDR3 loop: CASSLGGGGRETQYF. The DNA for the CDR3 is TGCGCCAGCAGCTTGGGCGGCGGGGGGCGAGAGACCCAGTACTTC.

This clonotype was seen many times. The gene calls are TRBV28 and TRBJ2-5; D gene ambiguous. The CDR3 is 14 amino acids. The germline V gene has CDR1 MDHEN and CDR2 SYDVKM. V lost 3 bases to trimming and J lost 5 bases, with 13 bases between them. The CDR3 DNA sequence: TGTGCCAGCAGTTTTGGGCCAGTTGGGGAGACCCAGTACTTC. Translated: CASSFGPVGETQYF.

This sequence joins TRBV7-3 and TRBJ2-5; D perhaps matches TRBD2 (5 bases). V was cut by 5 bases and J by 1 base, with 14 bases left in between. The CDR3 extends over 15 amino acids. Germline assignment: CDR1 SGHTA and CDR2 FQGTGA. The CDR3: CASSPEGRRQETQYF. CDR3 in DNA: TGTGCCAGCAGCCCAGAGGGCCGTCGCCAAGAGACCCAGTACTTC.

This clonotype has more than one count but fewer than ten. This chain joins TRBV6-1 and TRBJ1-6, with a possible D match to TRBD1 (5 bases). The CDR3 is made up of 15 amino acids. Trimming took off 4 bases at V and 4 bases at J, with 11 bases between the two ends. Germline V gene sequence: CDR1 MNHNS, CDR2 SASEGT. This chain's CDR3 is CASSVSGGYNSPLHF. In nucleotides, the CDR3 is TGTGCCAGCAGTGTCTCCGGGGGTTATAATTCACCCCTCCACTTT.

The V gene is TRBV6-5, the J gene TRBJ1-6; D gene unclear. Trimming pared 0 bases from V and 7 bases from J, leaving 13 bases between. CDR1 and CDR2 from the germline V gene are MNHEY and SVGAGI. The CDR3 length is 16 residues. This CDR3 reads CASSYSSAGRNSPLHF. The CDR3 DNA is TGTGCCAGCAGTTACTCTTCGGCAGGAAGGAATTCACCCCTCCACTTT.

Concerning this clonotype: One junction end disagrees with the germline gene, perhaps due to a read error. The chain carries TRBV5-1 and TRBJ2-2; D perhaps matches TRBD2 (5 bases). The CDR3 totals 17 residues. The germline gives CDR1 SGHRS, CDR2 YFSETQ. CDR3 DNA sequence: TGCGCCAGCAGCCCAACTCTCTTGGGCTTTAACACCGGGGAGCTGCTTTTT. As protein: CASSPTLLGFNTGELLF.

The chain combines TRBV28 with TRBJ2-3; D is undetermined. The CDR3 totals 15 residues. V was clipped by 4 bases and J by 3 bases, with 14 bases between them. Germline CDR1 MDHEN, CDR2 SYDVKM. This CDR3 is CASSSSRRLTDTQYF. The CDR3 nucleotides read TGTGCCAGCAGTTCGTCTCGGCGTTTAACAGATACGCAGTATTTT.